This is a list of T cell receptor beta chains from one sample in a study of blood T cell repertoires in COVID-19. TCRdb's copy holds only in-frame clones and misses some; the assay was immunoSEQ multiplex PCR. This sample has fewer than 250,000 clones; about 85% occur once, and the top ten carry more than 6%. Sequenced material: peripheral blood. These receptors were obtained from a woman between 55 and 75 years old with active or convalescent COVID-19. CDR3s include the opening cysteine and the closing phenylalanine or tryptophan. A D gene is named only where the DNA matches it firmly.

TRBV11-2	NA	TRBJ2-7	TGTGCCAGCAGCCCCAGGACAGTAAAAACCTACGAGCAGTACTTC	CASSPRTVKTYEQYF
TRBV5-4	TRBD1	TRBJ1-1	TGTGCCAGCATCCAGGGGGCGGGCACTGAAGCTTTCTTT	CASIQGAGTEAFF
TRBV3-1/TRBV3-2	TRBD2	TRBJ2-3	TGTGCCAGCAGTCTTTCTAGCGGGGGGGTACTAAGTACGCAGTATTTT	CASSLSSGGVLSTQYF
TRBV11-3	NA	TRBJ2-3	TGTGCCAGCAGCCCGGGAGAGGCCACGCAGTATTTT	CASSPGEATQYF
TRBV7-3	TRBD2	TRBJ2-3	TGTGCCAGCAGCTTACAACCCAGGACTAGCGGGGTCCGGGATACGCAGTATTTT	CASSLQPRTSGVRDTQYF
TRBV27	NA	TRBJ1-5	TGTGCCAGCAGTTTACGGGCGGGGGGCAATCAGCCCCAGCATTTT	CASSLRAGGNQPQHF
TRBV9	TRBD2	TRBJ2-2	TGTGCCAGCAGCGAACGAGGACTAGCGGGGGTCACCGGGGAGCTGTTTTTT	CASSERGLAGVTGELFF
TRBV19	NA	TRBJ2-1	TGTGCCAGTAGTATAGGCCTAGCCGATGAGCAGTTCTTC	CASSIGLADEQFF
TRBV7-8	TRBD2	TRBJ2-1	TGTGCCAGCAGCACCGTAGGGACTAGCGCCTACAATGAGCAGTTCTTC	CASSTVGTSAYNEQFF
TRBV2	TRBD1	TRBJ2-1	TGTGCCAGCAGGAAGAGGACAGGGTACGGGCAGTTCTTC	CASRKRTGYGQFF